This T cell receptor beta chain comes out of a study of long-term antiretroviral therapy in people with HIV. At the level of the study: Collection of the earliest samples took place about a decade ahead of the 2015 immediate-ART recommendation. Points from the study as a whole: Diversity rose after ART but stayed below transplant donor controls.

Remarks on this clone: What it recognizes is unknown.

This CDR3 region has 12 residues. The V gene's germline CDR1 is MNHEY and CDR2 SVGAGI. The V and J ends lost 8 bases and 5 bases respectively, with 10 bases between them. The libraries were made with immunoSEQ v3.0 at survey level. What sequencing targeted per sample was about 35,000-55,000 T-cell genomes. Libraries were prepared by immunoSEQ multiplex PCR; TCRdb keeps only in-frame clonotypes and omits some of them. The sample has 25,000 to 30,000 clones, 85% to 90% seen once. The clonotype originates from a man aged 40-49 years with HIV. Sample: unsorted PBMCs, taken 4.7 to 5 years after starting antiretroviral therapy. The chain couples TRBV6-5 to TRBJ1-5, with a tentative D call TRBD1 (6 bases). For the CDR3, the DNA is TGTGCCAGCCGGAAGGGGGATCAGCCCCAGCATTTT. Protein sequence: CASRKGDQPQHF.